This is a list of T cell receptor beta chains from one sample in a study of shared clonotypes between healthy human individuals. Produced via immunoSEQ multiplex PCR; TCRdb's table is partial and in-frame only. The table lists about half a million clones, 60% to 80% of them singletons. Sequenced: PBMCs. These receptors were collected from a middle-aged woman in good health. Some clones in this sample may be carry-over from other donors' samples. Each CDR3 is given with its conserved first and last residue. Each record gives: D gene, clone size, J gene, V gene, CDR3 DNA, CDR3 protein. The D gene is left open where the match is weak. Where a row states a size, it is once, few, many or the class of an expanded clone; other rows omit it.

d_call: -
clone_size: few
j_call: TRBJ2-1
v_call: TRBV7-3
cdr3_nt: TGTGCCAGCAGTCTTGAAACCGGGACAATCAATGAGCAGTTCTTC
cdr3_aa: CASSLETGTINEQFF

d_call: TRBD2
clone_size: -
j_call: TRBJ2-1
v_call: TRBV7-9
cdr3_nt: TGTGCCAGCAGTCCCGGACTAGCGGGAGGAAATGAGCAGTTCTTC
cdr3_aa: CASSPGLAGGNEQFF

d_call: -
clone_size: -
j_call: TRBJ1-3
v_call: TRBV9
cdr3_nt: TGTGCCAGCAGCGTAGCTACGTGGGGGTCCGGAAACACCATATATTTT
cdr3_aa: CASSVATWGSGNTIYF

d_call: TRBD2
clone_size: -
j_call: TRBJ2-1
v_call: TRBV10-3
cdr3_nt: TGTGCCATCAGTGAGTTGCCTAGCGGGCGACTTTACAATGAGCAGTTCTTC
cdr3_aa: CAISELPSGRLYNEQFF

d_call: TRBD2
clone_size: -
j_call: TRBJ2-2
v_call: TRBV14
cdr3_nt: TGTGCCAGCAGAAAAGCGGGAGTTACCGGGGAGCTGTTTTTT
cdr3_aa: CASRKAGVTGELFF

d_call: -
clone_size: few
j_call: TRBJ2-4
v_call: TRBV19
cdr3_nt: TGTGCCAGTAGCCCGGACGCAGGCCGAAACATTCAGTACTTC
cdr3_aa: CASSPDAGRNIQYF

d_call: -
clone_size: -
j_call: TRBJ2-5
v_call: TRBV10-3
cdr3_nt: TGTGCCATCAGACCCGGTTCGCGAAGGGAGCAGTACTTC
cdr3_aa: CAIRPGSRREQYF

d_call: -
clone_size: once
j_call: TRBJ2-2
v_call: TRBV29-1
cdr3_nt: TGCAGCGTTGAGACAGGTTCCGGGGAGCTGTTTTTT
cdr3_aa: CSVETGSGELFF

d_call: -
clone_size: -
j_call: TRBJ1-1
v_call: TRBV4-3
cdr3_nt: TGCGCCAGCAGCCAGGACGGGGGGAACACTGAAGCTTTCTTT
cdr3_aa: CASSQDGGNTEAFF

d_call: TRBD2
clone_size: -
j_call: TRBJ2-5
v_call: TRBV6-6
cdr3_nt: TGTGCCAGCAGTTATGGGGGAGGGGAGACCCAGTACTTC
cdr3_aa: CASSYGGGETQYF

d_call: TRBD1
clone_size: many
j_call: TRBJ2-3
v_call: TRBV6-1
cdr3_nt: TGTGCCAGCAGCCAAACGGGACAGGGGGCAGATACGCAGTATTTT
cdr3_aa: CASSQTGQGADTQYF

d_call: -
clone_size: -
j_call: TRBJ1-1
v_call: TRBV5-4
cdr3_nt: TGTGCCAGCAGCTTGGCCTGGGGCGTGGGCCCCCCCGAAGCTTTCTTT
cdr3_aa: CASSLAWGVGPPEAFF

d_call: -
clone_size: once
j_call: TRBJ2-3
v_call: TRBV10-3
cdr3_nt: TGTGCCATCAGTGACCCGACTAGAGGGAGTTTTGGTACGCAGTATTTT
cdr3_aa: CAISDPTRGSFGTQYF

d_call: -
clone_size: -
j_call: TRBJ2-1
v_call: TRBV7-3
cdr3_nt: TGTGCCAGCAGCTTAACGATGAGCTCCGATGAGCAGTTCTTC
cdr3_aa: CASSLTMSSDEQFF

d_call: TRBD2
clone_size: once
j_call: TRBJ2-7
v_call: TRBV2
cdr3_nt: TGTGCCAGCAGTAAAGAGGGCGCTAGCGGGATGGTTTTTAGTCAGTACTTC
cdr3_aa: CASSKEGASGMVFSQYF

d_call: -
clone_size: -
j_call: TRBJ2-5
v_call: TRBV6-6
cdr3_nt: TGTGCCAGCAGTTACGGGGTACTACCTGAGGAGACCCAGTACTTC
cdr3_aa: CASSYGVLPEETQYF

d_call: -
clone_size: -
j_call: TRBJ1-4
v_call: TRBV5-1
cdr3_nt: TGCGCCAGCAGCTTCCTCGGGGGTACAAATGAAAAACTGTTTTTT
cdr3_aa: CASSFLGGTNEKLFF

d_call: -
clone_size: -
j_call: TRBJ1-1
v_call: TRBV10-3
cdr3_nt: TGTGCCATCAGTGAGTCCCCCGGGCGGTTGGGCACTGAAGCTTTCTTT
cdr3_aa: CAISESPGRLGTEAFF

d_call: -
clone_size: -
j_call: TRBJ1-6
v_call: TRBV7-9
cdr3_nt: TGTGCCAGCAGCTTACGGGCAGGGGCTCATTCACCCCTCCACTTT
cdr3_aa: CASSLRAGAHSPLHF

d_call: -
clone_size: medium-sized
j_call: TRBJ1-1
v_call: TRBV7-9
cdr3_nt: TGTGCCAGCAGCTTACTGGTAAACCGGGAAGCTTTCTTT
cdr3_aa: CASSLLVNREAFF

d_call: -
clone_size: once
j_call: TRBJ1-3
v_call: TRBV28
cdr3_nt: TGTGCCAGCAGTTCAGGTGCTTGGACTGGAAACACCATATATTTT
cdr3_aa: CASSSGAWTGNTIYF

d_call: TRBD2
clone_size: -
j_call: TRBJ2-4
v_call: TRBV28
cdr3_nt: TGTGCCAGCAGTGGAGCTAGCGGAAGCCTAAACATTCAGTACTTC
cdr3_aa: CASSGASGSLNIQYF

d_call: -
clone_size: once
j_call: TRBJ2-1
v_call: TRBV20-1
cdr3_nt: TGCAGTGGAGGCACATACAATGAGCAGTTCTTC
cdr3_aa: CSGGTYNEQFF

d_call: TRBD1
clone_size: -
j_call: TRBJ2-2
v_call: TRBV5-1
cdr3_nt: TGCGCCAGCAGCTTGGGCGGACAGGGGTTCACCGGGGAGCTGTTTTTT
cdr3_aa: CASSLGGQGFTGELFF

d_call: -
clone_size: -
j_call: TRBJ2-5
v_call: TRBV28
cdr3_nt: TGTGCCAGCAGTCCGGGACCCCTCCAAGCGGAGACCCAGTACTTC
cdr3_aa: CASSPGPLQAETQYF

d_call: -
clone_size: -
j_call: TRBJ2-2
v_call: TRBV20-1
cdr3_nt: TGCAGTGGTAGTTTAGGGGGGGAGCTGTTTTTT
cdr3_aa: CSGSLGGELFF

d_call: TRBD2
clone_size: -
j_call: TRBJ2-2
v_call: TRBV11-2
cdr3_nt: TGTGCCAGCAGCTTAGCGGGACTACCCCCCGGGGAGCTGTTTTTT
cdr3_aa: CASSLAGLPPGELFF

d_call: TRBD2
clone_size: -
j_call: TRBJ2-1
v_call: TRBV19
cdr3_nt: TGTGCCAGTAGTAACTCAGCGGGAGGGAATAATGAGCAGTTCTTC
cdr3_aa: CASSNSAGGNNEQFF

d_call: -
clone_size: once
j_call: TRBJ1-1
v_call: TRBV5-1
cdr3_nt: TGCGCCAGCAGCTTTCAGGGAGGTTGGGGGACTGAAGCTTTCTTT
cdr3_aa: CASSFQGGWGTEAFF

d_call: -
clone_size: -
j_call: TRBJ1-1
v_call: TRBV5-5
cdr3_nt: TGTGCCAGCAGCTTCTCCGGGGGGTTCAACACTGAAGCTTTCTTT
cdr3_aa: CASSFSGGFNTEAFF

d_call: -
clone_size: -
j_call: TRBJ2-3
v_call: TRBV7-9
cdr3_nt: TGTGCCAGCAGCTTTAACCCCGAGAGTACGCAGTATTTT
cdr3_aa: CASSFNPESTQYF

d_call: TRBD1
clone_size: -
j_call: TRBJ2-7
v_call: TRBV6-5
cdr3_nt: TGTGCCAGCAGAGGCCGGGACAGGGGATATGAGGAGCAGTACTTC
cdr3_aa: CASRGRDRGYEEQYF

d_call: -
clone_size: few
j_call: TRBJ2-1
v_call: TRBV28
cdr3_nt: TGTGCCACCACTCGGGTCTATGAGCAGTTCTTC
cdr3_aa: CATTRVYEQFF

d_call: -
clone_size: -
j_call: TRBJ1-1
v_call: TRBV6-5
cdr3_nt: TGTGCCAGCAGTTACAGGGCAGGGTCTGTGGACGCTTTCTTT
cdr3_aa: CASSYRAGSVDAFF

d_call: -
clone_size: -
j_call: TRBJ1-1
v_call: TRBV23-1
cdr3_nt: TGCGCCAGCGCGACAGGGAACACTGAAGCTTTCTTT
cdr3_aa: CASATGNTEAFF